Sequencing of this T cell receptor (beta chain) was carried out in a study of cytomegalovirus exposure and HLA in healthy donors. PCR primers comprised 60 Vbeta and 13 Jbeta primers. Produced via immunoSEQ multiplex PCR; TCRdb's table is partial and in-frame only. The sample holds about 160,000 clones, about 88% seen once. V was shortened by 2 bases and J by 0 bases, with 20 bases between the two germline ends. The V gene's germline CDR1 is SGHVS and CDR2 FNYEAQ. The CDR3 spans 19 residues. The chain uses TRBV7-6 and TRBJ1-3; maybe TRBD1 (5 bases). Sequencing input: PBMCs. This receptor was obtained from a man between 18 and 35 years old in good health and CMV-seropositive. CDR3 sequence: CASSLPARGGRLSGNTIYF. For the CDR3, the DNA is TGTGCCAGCAGCTTACCCGCCCGGGGGGGACGCCTCTCTGGAAACACCATATATTTT.